This T cell receptor (beta chain) emerged from a study of naive and memory T cell subsets. CDR1 is SNHLY and CDR2 is FYNNEI in the germline V gene. The trim removed 9 bases at V and 3 bases at J, leaving 6 bases unmatched. CDR3 length equals 15 residues. This clonotype was picked up many times. Separate alpha and beta amplification began at the second PCR step. Cells stained for CD3, CD4, CD8, CD45RA, CD27 and viability were sorted into four CD45RA/CD27 subsets. The beta constant-region primer was an equimolar mix of two oligonucleotides covering TRBC1 and TRBC2. TCRdb re-derived calls from the UMI-ligation and nested PCR reads in MiXCR, one entry per CDR3 protein. The table records about 80,000 distinct CDR3 sequences, over 10% of them present only once.

This TCR was recovered from a human donor in good health. The sequenced material came from central memory CD4+ T cells from blood. The J gene is TRBJ2-1, the V gene TRBV2; 12 bases map to TRBD2. CDR3 residues: CARATSGGYYNEQFF. The CDR3 coding sequence is TGTGCCAGGGCCACTAGCGGGGGGTACTACAATGAGCAGTTCTTC.